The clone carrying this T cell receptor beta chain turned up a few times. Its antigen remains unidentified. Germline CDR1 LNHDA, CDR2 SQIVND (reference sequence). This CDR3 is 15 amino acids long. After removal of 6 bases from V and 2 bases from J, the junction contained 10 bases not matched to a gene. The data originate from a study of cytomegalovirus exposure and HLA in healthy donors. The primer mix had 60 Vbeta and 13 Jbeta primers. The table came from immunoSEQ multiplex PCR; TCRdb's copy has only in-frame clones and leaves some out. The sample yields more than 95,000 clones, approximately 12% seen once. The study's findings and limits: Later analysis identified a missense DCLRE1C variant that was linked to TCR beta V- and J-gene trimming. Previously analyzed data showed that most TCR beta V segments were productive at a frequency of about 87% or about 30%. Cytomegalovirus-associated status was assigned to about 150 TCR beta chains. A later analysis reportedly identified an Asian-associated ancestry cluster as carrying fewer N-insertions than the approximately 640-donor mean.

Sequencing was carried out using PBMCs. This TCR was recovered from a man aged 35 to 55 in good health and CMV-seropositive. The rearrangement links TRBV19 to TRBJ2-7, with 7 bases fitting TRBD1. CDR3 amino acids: CASSPLDRATYEQYF. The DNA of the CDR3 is TGTGCCAGTAGCCCTCTAGACAGGGCCACCTACGAGCAGTACTTC.